This record concerns one T cell receptor beta chain sequence. Antigen: not known. The sample belongs to a study of post-analysis software for immune sequencing data. Study context: Some patients lacked subtype; others had relapsing-remitting, secondary progressive or progressive-relapsing disease. Overall study results and limits: Strong co-clustering by F measure linked samples that shared a preparation batch. Roughly 5 TRBV segments occurring more often in patients than controls included TRBV5-6, TRBV5-1 and TRBV20-1. People with multiple sclerosis had a significantly lower normalized Chao1 diversity than controls did.

The CDR3 has 12 residues. Germline values: CDR1 LNHDA, CDR2 SQIVND (reference sequence). V was shortened by 3 bases and J by 4 bases, with 7 bases between the two germline ends. Unique molecular identifiers were built into the TCR beta cDNA libraries. It was from approximately 0.91 to 9.4 million T cells that about 500,000 cDNA molecules came. TCRdb reanalysed the PCR reads using MiXCR and keeps one entry per CDR3 protein. The data show 700,000 to 900,000 distinct CDR3 sequences, with roughly 50% seen just once and roughly 5% held by the top ten. The sequence derives from a girl between 5 and 17 years old with multiple sclerosis. Sample: blood. The J gene is TRBJ2-7, the V gene TRBV19; no definite D call. The CDR3 coding sequence is TGTGCCAGTAGTATGAGAGATTACGAGCAGTACTTC. Its protein is CASSMRDYEQYF.